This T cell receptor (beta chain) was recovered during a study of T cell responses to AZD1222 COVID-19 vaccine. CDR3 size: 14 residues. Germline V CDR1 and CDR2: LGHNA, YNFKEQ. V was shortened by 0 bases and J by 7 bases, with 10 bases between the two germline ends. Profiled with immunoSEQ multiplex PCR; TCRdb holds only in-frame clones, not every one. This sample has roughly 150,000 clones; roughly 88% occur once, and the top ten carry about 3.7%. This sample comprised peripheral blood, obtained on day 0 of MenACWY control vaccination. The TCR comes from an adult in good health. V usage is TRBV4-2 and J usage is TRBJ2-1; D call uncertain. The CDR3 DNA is TGTGCCAGCAGCCAAGATCAAACACTAAATGAGCAGTTCTTC. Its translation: CASSQDQTLNEQFF.